This T cell receptor (beta chain) was identified during a study of blood T cell repertoires in COVID-19. Study-wide context: T cells, B-cell-depleted T cells, or PBMCs supplied cDNA or gDNA.

Original processing methods: Estimation of nucleated cell counts relied on the amplification of reference gene primers. Sequenced by immunoSEQ multiplex PCR; TCRdb stores in-frame clones only, minus some. V, J and clone size were drawn from that table, and D and trimming were deduced from the DNA. The sample holds 150,000 to 160,000 clones; approximately 83% are singletons and the top ten take roughly 12%. This clone was counted only a few times. Patients at the Seattle site were enrolled during active infection and followed longitudinally. The CDR3 has 12 residues. Germline assignment: CDR1 MNHEY and CDR2 SVGAGI. V lost 6 bases, J lost 3 bases, and 8 bases lay in between.

Source material: peripheral blood. The TCR originated in a woman between 55 and 75 years old with COVID-19, enrolled during active disease. This sequence joins TRBV6-5 and TRBJ1-1; the D gene is possibly TRBD1 (5 bases). This chain's CDR3 is CASRGGDTEAFF. As DNA, the CDR3 is TGTGCCAGCAGGGGAGGGGACACTGAAGCTTTCTTT.